The sequence of this TCR beta chain was determined in a study of T cell repertoires in cytomegalovirus infection. TCRdb called the reads again in MiXCR, with one record for every CDR3 protein. The sample includes approximately 700,000 distinct CDR3 sequences, 35% to 40% seen only once; the top ten take under 3%. The CDR3 covers 17 residues. V shed 5 bases and J shed 0 bases, with 16 bases lying between them. Per the germline V gene, CDR1 is SGHVS and CDR2 is FQNEAQ. Sequencing was done on a sample of PBMCs. The rearrangement uses TRBV7-8 and TRBJ2-2; a weak D match, TRBD2 (6 bases). The TCR comes from a human donor in good health (CMV status not recorded). Some clones in this sample may be carry-over from other donors' samples. Written as DNA, the CDR3 is TGTGCCAGCAGCCCCCGTGGGGGAGGCTCGAACACCGGGGAGCTGTTTTTT. As protein: CASSPRGGGSNTGELFF. The full variable domain, its missing parts supplied by reference TRBV7-8 and TRBJ2-2, is GAGVSQSPRYKVAKRGQDVALRCDPISGHVSLFWYQQALGQGPEFLTYFQNEAQLDKSGLPSDRFFAERPEGSVSTLKIQRTQQEDSAVYLCASSPRGGGSNTGELFFGEGSRLTVL.